These 22 T cell receptor beta chains share one sample of origin, sequenced in a study of T cell responses to AZD1222 COVID-19 vaccine. Clones were read by immunoSEQ multiplex PCR, and TCRdb kept only the in-frame ones, dropping some. Seen here are more than 70,000 clones, 80% to 95% observed once, and the top ten hold around 28%. The material was peripheral blood, obtained 28 days after the second AZD1222 dose. The receptors shown here come from an adult who received the AZD1222 COVID-19 vaccine.

The chain combines TRBV20-1 with TRBJ2-7, with D tentatively TRBD2 (7 bases). In germline, CDR1 is DFQATT, CDR2 SNEGSKA (reference sequence). The CDR3 has 14 residues. V dropped 3 bases and J dropped 5 bases, with 17 bases sitting between them. The CDR3 region has the DNA TGCAGTGCTAGTTCACACCTAGGGGGGGACGAGCAGTACTTC. This translates into CSASSHLGGDEQYF.

J is TRBJ1-4 and V is TRBV2, with a tentative D call TRBD1 (6 bases). Germline loops: CDR1 SNHLY, CDR2 FYNNEI. The CDR3 runs to 14 residues. Trimming removed 8 bases from V and 7 bases from J, with 17 bases in between. The chain's CDR3 is CASAIGTLAEKLFF. The CDR3, as DNA: TGTGCCAGCGCGATCGGGACACTTGCTGAAAAACTGTTTTTT.

The rearrangement joins TRBV5-6 to TRBJ2-3; D unresolved. V was clipped by 0 bases and J by 0 bases, with 11 bases between them. Germline CDR1 reads SGHDT; CDR2 reads YYEEEE. The CDR3 extends over 16 amino acids. The CDR3 region is CASSLAFGYSTDTQYF. The CDR3 DNA reads TGTGCCAGCAGCTTGGCGTTCGGGTATAGCACAGATACGCAGTATTTT.

This clone was observed once. The V and J genes are TRBV6-2 or TRBV6-3 and TRBJ2-3; 14 bases align to TRBD2. Trimming at V came to 4 bases and at J to 5 bases, leaving 5 bases not matched to a gene. CDR1 is MNHEY and CDR2 is SVGEGT in the germline V gene. CDR3 length: 16 residues. In DNA form, the CDR3 reads TGTGCCAGCAGTTTTGGGACTAGCGGGAGTGTAGATACGCAGTATTTT. This encodes CASSFGTSGSVDTQYF.

This clone was detected only once. The rearrangement uses TRBV28 and TRBJ2-7, with D unclear. Per the germline V gene, CDR1 is MDHEN and CDR2 is SYDVKM. With 3 bases removed from V and 0 bases from J, the gap between germline ends came to 9 bases. The CDR3 totals 14 residues. The CDR3 sequence: CASSFAVSSYEQYF. As DNA, the CDR3 is TGTGCCAGCAGTTTTGCAGTCAGCTCCTACGAGCAGTACTTC.

The chain carries TRBV6-5 and TRBJ2-3, with 8 bases aligning to TRBD2. The germline V gene has CDR1 MNHEY and CDR2 SVGAGI. Trimming cost V 6 bases and J 1 base; bases outside gene matches: 3. The CDR3 consists of 14 residues. DNA of the CDR3: TGTGCCAGCAGCCAACTAGCGGGCACAGATACGCAGTATTTT. Translation: CASSQLAGTDTQYF.

This chain connects TRBV28 to TRBJ2-6; maybe TRBD2 (5 bases). This CDR3 spans 18 amino acids. The germline gives CDR1 MDHEN, CDR2 SYDVKM. The V end lost 6 bases, the J end lost 0 bases, and 18 bases lay between the germline ends. DNA for the CDR3: TGTGCCAGCAGCCCCCCCGGAGGAGGAACCTCTGGGGCCAACGTCCTGACTTTC. It yields the protein CASSPPGGGTSGANVLTF.

This chain connects TRBV28 to TRBJ2-7, with TRBD1 matching over 7 bases. Germline V gives CDR1 MDHEN, CDR2 SYDVKM. V lost 4 bases, J lost 3 bases, and 12 bases stayed unmatched. The CDR3 sequence is 16 residues long. CDR3 amino acids: CASSSGTAPIFYEQYF. As DNA, the CDR3 is TGTGCCAGCAGTTCCGGGACAGCTCCCATTTTCTACGAGCAGTACTTC.

This chain connects TRBV7-9 to TRBJ1-4; no definite D call. Germline lookup yields CDR1 SEHNR and CDR2 FQNEAQ (reference sequence). Deletions cut 0 bases from V and 8 bases from J, with 10 bases between. The CDR3 is 14 amino acids. The CDR3 coding sequence is TGTGCCAGCAGCTTAGCAAGGCCGGGAGAAAAACTGTTTTTT. This gives the protein CASSLARPGEKLFF. The entire variable domain, with the rest obtained from reference TRBV7-9 and TRBJ1-4, is as follows: DTGVSQNPRHKITKRGQNVTFRCDPISEHNRLYWYRQTLGQGPEFLTYFQNEAQLEKSRLLSDRFSAERPKGSFSTLEIQRTEQGDSAMYLCASSLARPGEKLFFGSGTQLSVL.

The genes are TRBV4-1 and TRBJ1-1; tentative D call: TRBD1 (5 bases). V shed 2 bases and J shed 5 bases, with 9 bases lying between them. CDR1 and CDR2 (germline): MGHRA, YSYEKL. CDR3 size: 13 residues. The CDR3 DNA reads TGCGCCAGCAGCCAATGGGGGTTGACTGAAGCTTTCTTT. This encodes CASSQWGLTEAFF.

This clone was detected only once. The J gene is TRBJ1-5, the V gene TRBV28; 7 bases agree with TRBD1. CDR1 and CDR2 (germline): MDHEN, SYDVKM. With 3 bases clipped from V and 2 bases from J, the junction kept 4 bases outside the gene matches. The CDR3 covers 15 residues. The CDR3 spells CASSLSTGGNQPQHF. CDR3 sequence (DNA): TGTGCCAGCAGTTTGTCAACAGGGGGCAATCAGCCCCAGCATTTT.

This clone was detected once. The chain is built from TRBV24-1 and TRBJ1-5; tentatively, D is TRBD1 (6 bases). Germline-derived CDR1 and CDR2 are KGHDR and SFDVKD. V was clipped by 3 bases and J by 2 bases, with 10 bases between them. The CDR3 is 15 amino acids. The CDR3 spells CATSDGTRGNQPQHF. The DNA for the CDR3 is TGTGCCACCAGTGATGGGACACGGGGCAATCAGCCCCAGCATTTT.

Concerning this clone itself: One junction end does not reproduce the germline sequence, and a read error may be involved. This rearrangement joins TRBV5-1 to TRBJ2-7; D perhaps matches TRBD1 (6 bases). CDR1 and CDR2 (germline): SGHRS, YFSETQ. The CDR3 runs 13 residues. CDR3 DNA: TGCGTCAGCTCTCAGGGGCCAACCTACGAGCAGTACTTC. Protein sequence: CVSSQGPTYEQYF.

V gene TRBV18 combines with J gene TRBJ2-7; D not certain. Germline assignment: CDR1 KGHSH and CDR2 LQKENI. The V end was cut by 3 bases, the J end by 2 bases, with 14 bases between. The CDR3 totals 15 residues. CDR3 nucleotides: TGTGCCAGCTCACCCCCGAGATCACAGACCTACGAGCAGTACTTC. Amino acid sequence: CASSPPRSQTYEQYF.

The V call is TRBV5-1, the J call TRBJ2-2; a weak D match, TRBD2 (5 bases). Deletions cut 2 bases from V and 4 bases from J, with 9 bases between. The CDR3 loop spans 14 amino acids. The V gene's germline CDR1 is SGHRS and CDR2 YFSETQ. The CDR3 loop is CASSFLASTGELFF. The CDR3 DNA reads TGCGCCAGCAGCTTCCTAGCTTCCACCGGGGAGCTGTTTTTT.

This chain connects TRBV6-5 to TRBJ1-1, with D perhaps matching TRBD1 (6 bases). Trimming left V 6 bases short and J 6 bases short, with 11 bases between. The CDR3 loop spans 12 amino acids. The V gene's germline CDR1 is MNHEY and CDR2 SVGAGI. In DNA, the CDR3 is TGTGCCAGCAGCGATGGACAGCCTGAAGCTTTCTTT. Its protein is CASSDGQPEAFF.

This chain uses TRBV11-2 with TRBJ2-6; D remains unclear. The ends were cut back, 6 bases at V and 1 base at J, with 7 bases in the middle. The CDR3 is made up of 14 amino acids. Germline CDR1 SGHAT, CDR2 FQNNGV. CDR3 residues: CASRRLSGANVLTF. CDR3 bases: TGTGCCAGCAGGCGCTTGTCTGGGGCCAACGTCCTGACTTTC.

Only one count was recorded for this clone. V gene TRBV6-4 combines with J gene TRBJ2-3; 8 bases match TRBD2. V shed 2 bases, J shed 0 bases, and the junction held 1 base outside the gene matches. CDR1 and CDR2 (germline): MRHNA, SNTAGT. The CDR3 extends over 15 amino acids. CDR3 region: CASSDTGGSTDTQYF. The CDR3 DNA sequence: TGTGCCAGCAGTGACACGGGAGGGAGCACAGATACGCAGTATTTT.

In its sample, this clone was seen a few times. This chain connects TRBV6-4 to TRBJ2-6, with no clear D. Per germline, CDR1 MRHNA and CDR2 SNTAGT. V lost 3 bases and J 0 bases, leaving 6 bases between the germline ends. This CDR3 spans 15 amino acids. The CDR3 coding sequence is TGTGCCAGCAGTGAGGAGAGCTCTGGGGCCAACGTCCTGACTTTC. The encoded protein is CASSEESSGANVLTF.

DNA of the CDR3: TGTGCCAGCAGTTACTCGACTGCTAGTTACGAGCAGTACTTC. Protein: CASSYSTASYEQYF. The V and J genes are TRBV6-6 and TRBJ2-7; D is unresolved. The CDR3 length is 14 residues. CDR1 is MNHNY and CDR2 is SVGAGI in the germline V gene (reference sequence). Trimming cost V 0 bases and J 4 bases, with 10 bases left between them.

This clone has only a few counts. This chain uses TRBV4-1 with TRBJ1-5, with 8 bases that match TRBD1. This CDR3 has 16 amino acids. Germline V gene sequence: CDR1 MGHRA, CDR2 YSYEKL. The V segment lost 1 base and the J segment 5 bases; nucleotides outside the gene matches: 7. CDR3 nucleotide sequence: TGCGCCAGCAGCCAAGCGTCCTCAGGGGGCGATCAGCCCCAGCATTTT. Amino acids: CASSQASSGGDQPQHF.

The chain uses TRBV24-1 and TRBJ2-7; 10 bases map to TRBD1. The CDR3 is made up of 15 amino acids. The J segment lost 5 bases and the V segment lost 3 bases, leaving 6 bases of the junction unmatched. Germline V lookup: CDR1 KGHDR, CDR2 SFDVKD. The DNA of the CDR3 is TGTGCCACCAGTGATGCGACAGGGGGCACGGACGAGCAGTACTTC. It encodes CATSDATGGTDEQYF.